Detailed here is one TCR beta chain. No antigen is known for it. The data belong to a study of T-cell reconstitution after alpha-beta-depleted transplantation in children. Unique molecular identifiers were built into the TCRbeta library. From the PCR reads, TCRdb called clonotypes with MiXCR, one entry per CDR3 protein. The sample contains some 300,000 distinct CDR3 sequences, 7.5% to 9% of which appear only once. Regarding the study as a whole: Surviving recipient T cells and intrathymic progenitors accounted for some patients' high TCRbeta diversity at day 60. Several hundred rapidly expanded clones from non-depleted graft cells reportedly supplied alpha-beta T cells about two months post-transplant. T-cell counts and diversity at one year post-transplant came mainly from newly produced T cells.

CDR1 and CDR2 (germline): MNHEY, SVGEGT. Trimming cost V 6 bases and J 8 bases; bases outside gene matches: 3. This CDR3 spans 11 amino acids. V is TRBV6-2 or TRBV6-3 and J is TRBJ1-2, with 7 positions matching TRBD1. This receptor was obtained from a female patient aged 2-10 years who had a stem cell transplant for Fanconi anemia, so the T cells may come from the graft donor. The sequencing here drew on peripheral blood, taken 360 days after TCRalphabeta/CD19-depleted stem cell transplant. CDR3 amino acids: CASRSDRGYTF. The CDR3 DNA follows: TGTGCCAGCAGATCGGACAGGGGCTACACCTTC.